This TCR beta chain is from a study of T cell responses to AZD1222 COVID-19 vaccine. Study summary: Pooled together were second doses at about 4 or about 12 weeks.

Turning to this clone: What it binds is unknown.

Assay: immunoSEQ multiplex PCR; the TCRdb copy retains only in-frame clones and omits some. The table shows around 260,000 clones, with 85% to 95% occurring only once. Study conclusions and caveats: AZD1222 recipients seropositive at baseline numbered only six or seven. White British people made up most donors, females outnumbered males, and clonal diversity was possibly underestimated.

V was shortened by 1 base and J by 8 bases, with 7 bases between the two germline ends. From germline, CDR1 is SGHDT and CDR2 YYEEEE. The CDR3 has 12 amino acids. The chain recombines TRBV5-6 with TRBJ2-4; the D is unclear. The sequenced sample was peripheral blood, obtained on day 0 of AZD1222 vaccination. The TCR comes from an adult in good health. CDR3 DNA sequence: TGTGCCAGCAGCTTGACCCGGGACATTCAGTACTTC. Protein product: CASSLTRDIQYF.